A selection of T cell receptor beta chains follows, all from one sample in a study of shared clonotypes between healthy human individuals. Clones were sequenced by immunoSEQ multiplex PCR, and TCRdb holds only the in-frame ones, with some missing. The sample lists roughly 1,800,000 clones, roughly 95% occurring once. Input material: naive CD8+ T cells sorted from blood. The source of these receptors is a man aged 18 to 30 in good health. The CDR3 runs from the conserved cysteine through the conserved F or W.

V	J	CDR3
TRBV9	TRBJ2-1	CASSDSTGSPDNEQFF
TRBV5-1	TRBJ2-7	CASSLGAGGPEQYF
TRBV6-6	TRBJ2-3	CASSYSNGRTDTQYF
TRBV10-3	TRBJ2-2	CAISEVIGDTGELFF
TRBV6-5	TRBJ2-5	CASSYTEGFQETQYF
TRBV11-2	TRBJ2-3	CASSGALAGGTADTQYF
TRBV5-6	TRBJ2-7	CASSLEPSEQYF
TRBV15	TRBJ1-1	CATSSDRGGGTEAFF
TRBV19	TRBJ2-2	CASSIPGRDTGELFF
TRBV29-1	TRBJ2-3	CSVGGPRQASSTDTQYF
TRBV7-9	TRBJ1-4	CASSSPRGVNEKLFF
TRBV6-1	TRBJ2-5	CASSGQGSPQETQYF
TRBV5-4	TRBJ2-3	CASSLGPIGADTQYF
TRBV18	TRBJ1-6	CASSADLVGDSPLHF
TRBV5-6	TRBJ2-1	CASSLFRRYNEQFF
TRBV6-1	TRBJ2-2	CASGSDTGELFF
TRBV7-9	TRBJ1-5	CASSLGWDQPQHF
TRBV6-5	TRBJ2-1	CASSNSVSSYNEQFF
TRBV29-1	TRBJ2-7	CSGATSGGAVYF
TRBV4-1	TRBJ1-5	CASSQDWTYSNQPQHF
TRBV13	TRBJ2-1	CASSSSPTTNNEQFF
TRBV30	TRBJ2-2	CARGGNTGELFF
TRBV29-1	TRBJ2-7	CSVRTGDTYEQYF
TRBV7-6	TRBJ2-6	CASSYNPGQGSGANVLTF
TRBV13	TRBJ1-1	CASSNTHLNTEAFF
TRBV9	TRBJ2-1	CASSVGGGWYNEQFF
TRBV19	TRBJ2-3	CASSIGVGATDTQYF
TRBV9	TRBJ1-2	CASSSGQLYGYTF
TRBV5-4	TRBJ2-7	CASSSESLVYEQYF
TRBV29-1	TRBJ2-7	CSVEAGQDSYEQYF
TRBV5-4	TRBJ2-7	CASSLAGLETYEQYF
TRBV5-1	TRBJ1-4	CASSLAGGPGGQDEKLFF
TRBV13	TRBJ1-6	CASSLVRGQDSPLHF
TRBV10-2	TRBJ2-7	CASSAVMDEQYF
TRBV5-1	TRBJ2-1	CASSLGESIEQFF
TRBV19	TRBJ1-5	CASRYRGLNQPQHF
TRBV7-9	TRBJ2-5	CASSLLGQGSGLETQYF
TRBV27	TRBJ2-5	CASSPRDRGLKTQYF
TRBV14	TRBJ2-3	CASSQAERGADTQYF
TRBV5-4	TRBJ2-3	CASSLASSGASADTQYF
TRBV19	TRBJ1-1	CASSIGSNEAFF
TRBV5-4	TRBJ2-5	CASSLVSGGETQYF
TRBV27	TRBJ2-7	CASSPEAGGSYEQYF
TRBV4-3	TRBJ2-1	CASSQRILGYYNEQFF
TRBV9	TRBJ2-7	CASSSGTSAYEQYF
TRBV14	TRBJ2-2	CASSPSLTGELFF
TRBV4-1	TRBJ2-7	CASSYQRTSGVFEQYF
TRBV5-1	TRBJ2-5	CASSFTVQETQYF
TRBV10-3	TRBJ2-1	CAIRAEGDHEQFF
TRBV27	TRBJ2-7	CASSGGQIRAYEQYF
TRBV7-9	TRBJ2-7	CASSLDGHPYEQYF
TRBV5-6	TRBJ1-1	CASSFPTGMNTEAFF
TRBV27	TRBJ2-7	CASSSTLGGTYEQYF
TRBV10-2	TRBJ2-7	CASSESASGTYEQYF
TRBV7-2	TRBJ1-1	CASSQTEGTEAFF
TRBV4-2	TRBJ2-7	CASSPQGGYEQYF
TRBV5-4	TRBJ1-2	CASSLDQGEVTYGYTF
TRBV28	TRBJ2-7	CASSFEGFVHEQYF